This T cell receptor (beta chain) was recorded in a study of cytotoxic CD8 clonotypes in ibrutinib-treated CLL. About the research overall: A mean of roughly 250,000 productive templates and over 75,000 productive rearrangements was obtained per sample.

Findings and limits, study-wide: Private clonotypes, not public ones, expanded at ibrutinib response.

Data came from immunoSEQ multiplex PCR; TCRdb stores just in-frame clones and leaves some out. Found here are roughly 170,000 clones, under 85% of them singletons; the top ten hold about 4.3%. As concerns this clone: Its antigen is not identified.

Trimming removed 2 bases at V and 6 bases at J, with 14 bases between. This CDR3 comprises 15 residues. Germline V gene lookup returns CDR1 LGHNA and CDR2 YNFKEQ. The rearrangement uses TRBV4-2 and TRBJ2-1, with D maybe TRBD1 (5 bases). The source material was PBMCs, sampled after 24 months of ibrutinib treatment. This clonotype was sampled from a human donor with chronic lymphocytic leukemia. CDR3 nucleotide sequence: TGTGCCAGCAGCCAACAAGGGGTGGGTGGCAATGAGCAGTTCTTC. Its protein is CASSQQGVGGNEQFF.